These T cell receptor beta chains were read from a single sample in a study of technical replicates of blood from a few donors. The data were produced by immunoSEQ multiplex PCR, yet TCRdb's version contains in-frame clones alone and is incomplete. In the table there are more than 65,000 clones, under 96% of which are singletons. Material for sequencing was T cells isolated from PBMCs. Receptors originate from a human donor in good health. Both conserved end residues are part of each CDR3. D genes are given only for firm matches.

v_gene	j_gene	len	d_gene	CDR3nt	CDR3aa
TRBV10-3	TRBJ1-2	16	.	TGTGCCATCAGTGAGTTCATCGGCAGCGATAACTATGGCTACACCTTC	CAISEFIGSDNYGYTF
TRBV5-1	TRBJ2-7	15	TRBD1	TGCGCCAGCAGCGTCCGTCCGGGACAGGGGTACGAGCAGTACTTC	CASSVRPGQGYEQYF
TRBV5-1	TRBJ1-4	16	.	TGCGCCAGCAGCTTGAATACAGGGCGGGGGGAAGAAAAACTGTTTTTT	CASSLNTGRGEEKLFF
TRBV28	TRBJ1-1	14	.	TGTGCCAGCAGTCCAGGACATTCAGACACTGAAGCTTTCTTT	CASSPGHSDTEAFF
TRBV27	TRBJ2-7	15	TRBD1	TGTGCCAGCAGTTTATCGCGGGACAGGGGGTACGAGCAGTACTTC	CASSLSRDRGYEQYF
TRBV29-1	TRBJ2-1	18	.	TGCAGCGTTGCCGGCAGCGGGTGGACGATTAAAGTCAACAATGAGCAGTTCTTC	CSVAGSGWTIKVNNEQFF
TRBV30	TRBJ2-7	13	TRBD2	TGTGCCTGGACCATAGCGGGAGGGTACGAGCAGTACTTC	CAWTIAGGYEQYF
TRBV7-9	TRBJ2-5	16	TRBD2	TGTGCCAGCAGCTTAGTACTAGCGGGAGCTGGAGAGACCCAGTACTTC	CASSLVLAGAGETQYF
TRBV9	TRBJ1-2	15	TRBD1	TGTGCCAGCAGCCAAATGACAGGGGGCTTTGGTGGCTACACCTTC	CASSQMTGGFGGYTF
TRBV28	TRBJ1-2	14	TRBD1	TGTGCCAGCGGGACACAGGGGGGAAACTATGGCTACACCTTC	CASGTQGGNYGYTF